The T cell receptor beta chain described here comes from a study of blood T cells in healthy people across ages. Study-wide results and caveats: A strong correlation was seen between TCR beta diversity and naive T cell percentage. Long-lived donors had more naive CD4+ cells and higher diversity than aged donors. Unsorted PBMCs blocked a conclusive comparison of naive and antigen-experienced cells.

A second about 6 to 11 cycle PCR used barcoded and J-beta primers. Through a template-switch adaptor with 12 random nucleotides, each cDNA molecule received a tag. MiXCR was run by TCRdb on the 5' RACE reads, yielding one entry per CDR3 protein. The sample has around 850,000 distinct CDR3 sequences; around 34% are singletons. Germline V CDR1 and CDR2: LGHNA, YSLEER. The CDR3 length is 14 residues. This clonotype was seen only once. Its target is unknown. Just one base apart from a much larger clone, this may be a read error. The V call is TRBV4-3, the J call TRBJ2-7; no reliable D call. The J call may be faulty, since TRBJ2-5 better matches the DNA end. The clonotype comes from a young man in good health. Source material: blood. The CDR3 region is CASSRDISVQTQYF. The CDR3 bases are TGCGCCAGCAGCCGAGATATAAGCGTGCAGACCCAGTACTTC.